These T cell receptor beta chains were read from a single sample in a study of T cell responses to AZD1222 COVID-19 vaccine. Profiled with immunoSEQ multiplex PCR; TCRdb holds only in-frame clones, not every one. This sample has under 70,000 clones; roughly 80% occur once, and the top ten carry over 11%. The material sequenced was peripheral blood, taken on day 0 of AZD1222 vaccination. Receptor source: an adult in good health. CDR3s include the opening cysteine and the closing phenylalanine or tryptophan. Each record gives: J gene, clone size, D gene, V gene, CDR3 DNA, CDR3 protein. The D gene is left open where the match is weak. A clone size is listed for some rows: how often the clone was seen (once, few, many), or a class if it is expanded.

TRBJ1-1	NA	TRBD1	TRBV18	TGTGCCAGCTCACCCAAGACAGGGGGCTGGAACACTGAAGCTTTCTTT	CASSPKTGGWNTEAFF
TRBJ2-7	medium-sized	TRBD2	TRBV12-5	TGTGCTAGTGGTTTGATCGGTGCGGGGGAGACATCCTACGAGCAGTACTTC	CASGLIGAGETSYEQYF
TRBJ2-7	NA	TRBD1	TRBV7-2	TGTGCCAGCAGCACCCAACCCGGGACAGGTGGCGAGCAGTACTTC	CASSTQPGTGGEQYF
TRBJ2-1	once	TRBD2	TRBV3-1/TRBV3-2	TGTGCCAGCAGCCAAGGGCCTAGCGGGGGCCCGATGGTGCAGTTCTTC	CASSQGPSGGPMVQFF
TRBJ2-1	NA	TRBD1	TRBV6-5	TGTGCCAGCAGTTACTGGGGGACAGGGTCAAATGAGCAGTTCTTC	CASSYWGTGSNEQFF
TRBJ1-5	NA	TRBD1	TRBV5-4	TGTGCCAGCAGCTTGGATGGGACAGCTAACAATCAGCCCCAGCATTTT	CASSLDGTANNQPQHF
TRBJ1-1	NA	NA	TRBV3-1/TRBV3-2	TGTGCCAGCAGCCACGGAGCTGGCCGCGGGGACACTGAAGCTTTCTTT	CASSHGAGRGDTEAFF
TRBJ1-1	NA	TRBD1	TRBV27	TGTGCCAGCAGTCCCTGGCCGGGACAGGACCCGAACACTGAAGCTTTCTTT	CASSPWPGQDPNTEAFF
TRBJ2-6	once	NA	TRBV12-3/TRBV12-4	TGTGCCAGTCTTGGGGGGGCCAACGTCCTGACTTTC	CASLGGANVLTF
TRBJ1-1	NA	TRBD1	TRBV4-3	TGCGCCAGCAGCACAACAGGGGTCAGCACTGAAGCTTTCTTT	CASSTTGVSTEAFF
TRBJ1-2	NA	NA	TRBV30	TGTGCCTGGAGTGTAGAGGGGTACGGCTACACCTTC	CAWSVEGYGYTF
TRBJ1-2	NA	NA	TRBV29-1	TGCAGCGTTGATCGAGTTTCCTCCGGCGGCTACACCTTC	CSVDRVSSGGYTF
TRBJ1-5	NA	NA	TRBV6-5	TGTGCCAGCAAGGGACAACAAGGGGGTCAGCCCCAGCATTTT	CASKGQQGGQPQHF
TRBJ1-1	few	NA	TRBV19	TGTGCCAGTAGTATAGGGAAAGCAAGAACTGAAGCTTTCTTT	CASSIGKARTEAFF
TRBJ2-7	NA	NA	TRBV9	TGTGCCAGCAGCGTTCACAGGGACATAAGCAACGAGCAGTACTTC	CASSVHRDISNEQYF
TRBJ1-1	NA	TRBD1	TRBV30	TGTGCCTGGAGTATTTACAGGGGGGAGACTGAAGCTTTCTTT	CAWSIYRGETEAFF
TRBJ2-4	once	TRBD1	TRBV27	TGTGCCAGCAGTCCCCACCCCAGGACAGGCCGGAACATTCAGTACTTC	CASSPHPRTGRNIQYF
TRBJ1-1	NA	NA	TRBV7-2	TGTGCCAGCAGCTTATACCCCCCCGGTCAGCAAATGAACACTGAAGCTTTCTTT	CASSLYPPGQQMNTEAFF
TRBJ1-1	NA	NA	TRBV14	TGTGCCAGCAGCCAACTGGGGATGGGCACTGAAGCTTTCTTT	CASSQLGMGTEAFF
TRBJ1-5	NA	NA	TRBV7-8	TGTGCCAGCAGCTTAGGGGCGGCCAATCAGCCCCAGCATTTT	CASSLGAANQPQHF
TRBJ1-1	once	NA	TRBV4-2	TGTGCCAGCAGCCAAGATCAGAGGACAAGGAACACTGAAGCTTTCTTT	CASSQDQRTRNTEAFF
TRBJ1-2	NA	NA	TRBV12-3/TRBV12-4	TGTGCCAGCAGTACCGGCCCCAAACCTGGCTACACCTTC	CASSTGPKPGYTF
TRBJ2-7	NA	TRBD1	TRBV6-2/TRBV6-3	TGTGCCAGCAGACCTCGGACAGGCCTCTACGAGCAGTACTTC	CASRPRTGLYEQYF
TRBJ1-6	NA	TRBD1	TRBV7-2	TGTGCCAGCAGCTTAAGACAGGGGGATAATTCACCCCTCCACTTT	CASSLRQGDNSPLHF
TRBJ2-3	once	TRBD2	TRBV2	TGTGCCAGCAGTATCGCCGGGGGGATGACAGATACGCAGTATTTT	CASSIAGGMTDTQYF
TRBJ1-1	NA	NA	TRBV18	TGTGCCAGCTCACCACAATTGGGGGACCCTGAAGCTTTCTTT	CASSPQLGDPEAFF
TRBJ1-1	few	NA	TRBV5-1	TGCGCCAGCAGCTCTGGCAGGGACACTGAAGCTTTCTTT	CASSSGRDTEAFF
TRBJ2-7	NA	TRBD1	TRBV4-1	TGCGCCAGCAGCCAGTCGACAGGGGGCTACGAGCAGTACTTC	CASSQSTGGYEQYF
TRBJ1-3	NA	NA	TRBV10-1	TGCGCCTCCTCCGGTGGGAGCCGGATCTCTGGAAACACCATATATTTT	CASSGGSRISGNTIYF
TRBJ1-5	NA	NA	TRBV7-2	TGTGCCAGCAGCCACAGGTCCCAGCCCCAACATTTT	CASSHRSQPQHF
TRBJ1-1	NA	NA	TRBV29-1	TGCAGCGTTCAGGGTGTCACTGAAGCTTTCTTT	CSVQGVTEAFF
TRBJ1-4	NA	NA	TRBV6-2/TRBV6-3	TGTGCCAGCAGTTCTCGGGACGGATCAACTAATGAAAAACTGTTTTTT	CASSSRDGSTNEKLFF
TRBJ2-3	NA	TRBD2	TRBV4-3	TGCGCCAGCAGCCAAGCCCCCACTAGCGGGGGGAGGCGGGATACGCAGTATTTT	CASSQAPTSGGRRDTQYF
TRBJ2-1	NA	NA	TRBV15	TGTGCCACCAGCAGAGATCAGGGGTCCTACAATGAGCAGTTCTTC	CATSRDQGSYNEQFF
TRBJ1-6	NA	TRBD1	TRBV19	TGTGCCAGTAGGAGTTTCGATACCCAGGGGGCAAATTCACCCCTCCACTTT	CASRSFDTQGANSPLHF
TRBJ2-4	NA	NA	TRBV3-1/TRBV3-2	TGTGCCAGCAGCCTTGGGACCACTATAGCCAAAAACATTCAGTACTTC	CASSLGTTIAKNIQYF
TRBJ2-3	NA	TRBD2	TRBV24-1	TGTGCCACCAGTGATCCCGGGACTAGCGGGGGCCTGACAGATACGCAGTATTTT	CATSDPGTSGGLTDTQYF
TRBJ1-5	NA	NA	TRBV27	TGTGCCAGCAGCTGGGACGGAAATAGCAATCAGCCCCAGCATTTT	CASSWDGNSNQPQHF
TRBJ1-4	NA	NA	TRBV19	TGTGCCAGTAGTCCGGGGGTCGCCCCTAATGAAAAACTGTTTTTT	CASSPGVAPNEKLFF
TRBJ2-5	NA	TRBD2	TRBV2	TGTGCCAGCAGTGGGTCAATCGGGGGGGTTAAATACCAAGAGACCCAGTACTTC	CASSGSIGGVKYQETQYF
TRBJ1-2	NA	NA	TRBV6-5	TGTGCCAGCAGTTACCTAGGGGTAGCCTATGGCTACACCTTC	CASSYLGVAYGYTF
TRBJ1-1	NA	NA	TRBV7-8	TGTGCCAGCAGCTCCACCCTTCCACCAGGGTGGAACACTGAAGCTTTCTTT	CASSSTLPPGWNTEAFF
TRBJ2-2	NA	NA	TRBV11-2	TGTGCCAGCAGCTTTTTGATCCCCGTCGACACCGGGGAGCTGTTTTTT	CASSFLIPVDTGELFF
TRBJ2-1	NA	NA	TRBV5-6	TGTGCCAGCAGCTTGGAGCAGATTGAGCAGTTCTTC	CASSLEQIEQFF
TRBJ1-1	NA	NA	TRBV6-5	TGTCGTCCAGGGGTTAACACTGAAGCTTTCTTT	CRPGVNTEAFF
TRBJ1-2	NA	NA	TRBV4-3	TGCGCCAGCTCGCAATGGACGGGAGATGGCTACACCTTC	CASSQWTGDGYTF
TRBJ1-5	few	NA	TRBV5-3	TGTGCCAGAAGACTCGATACCGTCAACCCTAGCAATCAGCCCCAGCATTTT	CARRLDTVNPSNQPQHF
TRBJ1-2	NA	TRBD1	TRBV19	TGTGCCAGTAGTCCCGGGACAGGAACTAACTATGGCTACACCTTC	CASSPGTGTNYGYTF
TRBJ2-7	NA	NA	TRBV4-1	TGCGCCAGCAGCGAAGGGGGGCTTGACGAGCAGTACTTC	CASSEGGLDEQYF
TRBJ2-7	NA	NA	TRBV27	TGTGCCAGCAGTACGCCGGTCGAGCAGTACTTC	CASSTPVEQYF